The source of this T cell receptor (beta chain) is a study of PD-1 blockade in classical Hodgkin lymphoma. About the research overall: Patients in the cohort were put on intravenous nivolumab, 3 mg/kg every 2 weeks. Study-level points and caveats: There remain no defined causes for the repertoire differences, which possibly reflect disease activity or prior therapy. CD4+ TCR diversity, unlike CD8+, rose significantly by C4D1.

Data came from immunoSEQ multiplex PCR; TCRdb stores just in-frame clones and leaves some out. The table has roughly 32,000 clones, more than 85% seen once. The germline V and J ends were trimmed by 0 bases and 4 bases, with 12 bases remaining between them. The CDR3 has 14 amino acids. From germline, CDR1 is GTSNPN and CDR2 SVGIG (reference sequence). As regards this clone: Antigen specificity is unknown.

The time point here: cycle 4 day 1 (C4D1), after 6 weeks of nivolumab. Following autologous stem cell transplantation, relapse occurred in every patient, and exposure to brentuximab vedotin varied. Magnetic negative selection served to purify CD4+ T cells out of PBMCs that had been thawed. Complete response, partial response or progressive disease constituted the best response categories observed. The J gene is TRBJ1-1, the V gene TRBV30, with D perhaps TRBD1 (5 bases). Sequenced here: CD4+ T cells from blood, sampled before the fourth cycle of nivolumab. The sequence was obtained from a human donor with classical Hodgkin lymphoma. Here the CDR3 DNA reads TGTGCCTGGAGTGTACACAGGCCTCTCACTGAAGCTTTCTTT. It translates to CAWSVHRPLTEAFF.